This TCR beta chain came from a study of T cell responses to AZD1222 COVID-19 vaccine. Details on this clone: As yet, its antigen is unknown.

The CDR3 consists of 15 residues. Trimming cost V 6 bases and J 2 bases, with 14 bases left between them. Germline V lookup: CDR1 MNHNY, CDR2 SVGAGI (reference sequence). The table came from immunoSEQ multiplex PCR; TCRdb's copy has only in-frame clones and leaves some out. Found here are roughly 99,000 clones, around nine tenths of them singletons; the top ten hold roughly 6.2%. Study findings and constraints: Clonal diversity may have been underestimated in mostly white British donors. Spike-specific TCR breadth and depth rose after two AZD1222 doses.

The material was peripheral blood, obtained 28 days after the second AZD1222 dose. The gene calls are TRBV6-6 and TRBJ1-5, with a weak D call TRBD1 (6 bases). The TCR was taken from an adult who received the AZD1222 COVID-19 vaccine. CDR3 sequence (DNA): TGTGCCAGCAGCACTACAGGGTTGCGCAATCAGCCCCAGCATTTT. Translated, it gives CASSTTGLRNQPQHF.